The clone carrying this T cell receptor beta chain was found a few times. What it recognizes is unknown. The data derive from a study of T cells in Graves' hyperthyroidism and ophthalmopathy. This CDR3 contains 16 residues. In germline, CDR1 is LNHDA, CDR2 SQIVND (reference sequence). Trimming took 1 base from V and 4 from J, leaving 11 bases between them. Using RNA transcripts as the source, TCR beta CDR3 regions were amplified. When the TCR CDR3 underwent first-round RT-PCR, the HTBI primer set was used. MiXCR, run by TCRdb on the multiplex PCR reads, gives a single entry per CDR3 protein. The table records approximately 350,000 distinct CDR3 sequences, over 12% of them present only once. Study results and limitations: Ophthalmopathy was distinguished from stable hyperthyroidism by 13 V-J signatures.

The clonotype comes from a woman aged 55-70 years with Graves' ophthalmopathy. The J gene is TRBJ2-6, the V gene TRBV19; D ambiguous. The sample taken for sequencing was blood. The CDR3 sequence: CASSIGGLAGANVLTF. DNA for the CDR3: TGTGCCAGTAGTATAGGTGGCCTGGCCGGGGCCAACGTCCTGACTTTC.